This T cell receptor (beta chain) was found in a study of blood T cell repertoires in COVID-19. V trimming: 4 bases; J trimming: 5 bases; junction bases outside the gene matches: 7. Germline CDR1 MDHEN, CDR2 SYDVKM. This CDR3 region has 16 residues. Sequencing used immunoSEQ multiplex PCR; TCRdb keeps in-frame clones, though not all of them. The sample records approximately 89,000 clones, more than 75% being singletons. The sequencing input was peripheral blood. The rearrangement joins TRBV28 to TRBJ1-6, with 8 bases matching TRBD1. The clonotype was recovered from an older woman with acute or convalescent COVID-19. The CDR3 DNA reads as TGTGCCAGCAGTTCGACAGGGGAAGGGGATAATTCACCCCTCCACTTT. Its protein is CASSSTGEGDNSPLHF.